The 21 T cell receptor beta chains presented below share a single source sample, sequenced in a study of shared clonotypes between healthy human individuals. Assay: immunoSEQ multiplex PCR; the TCRdb copy retains only in-frame clones and omits some. The repertoire holds a few hundred thousand clones, with around 74% as singletons. Specimen: memory CD4+ T cells sorted from blood. Subset of the sample: CD45RA-negative fraction. The origin of the receptors is a man younger than 45 in good health.

The chain recombines TRBV27 with TRBJ2-7; D gene uncertain. V gave up 8 bases and J gave up 7 bases, with 15 bases separating them. Germline V gene sequence: CDR1 MNHEY, CDR2 SMNVEV (reference sequence). This CDR3 spans 12 amino acids. CDR3 region: CASCGLTCEQYF. For the CDR3, the DNA is TGTGCCAGCTGTGGGTTGACTTGTGAGCAGTACTTC.

The V call is TRBV9, the J call TRBJ1-2; no clear D. Per the germline V gene, CDR1 is SGDLS and CDR2 is YYNGEE. CDR3 size: 13 residues. Trimming left V 4 bases short and J 8 bases short, with 15 bases between. The CDR3 protein is CASSTDSGEGYTF. CDR3 DNA sequence: TGTGCCAGCAGCACCGATTCGGGAGAAGGCTACACCTTC.

V gene TRBV5-4 combines with J gene TRBJ2-1, with D possibly matching TRBD1 (5 bases). Deletions cut 4 bases from V and 5 bases from J, with 10 bases between. The CDR3 loop spans 13 amino acids. CDR1 is SGHNT, CDR2 YYREEE, per germline (reference sequence). The CDR3 nucleotides read TGTGCCAGCAGCCGCGACAGCCACAATGAGCAGTTCTTC. Translated: CASSRDSHNEQFF. Complete variable domain (other parts from reference TRBV5-4 and TRBJ2-1): ETGVTQSPTHLIKTRGQQVTLRCSSQSGHNTVSWYQQALGQGPQFIFQYYREEENGRGNFPPRFSGLQFPNYSSELNVNALELDDSALYLCASSRDSHNEQFFGPGTRLTVL.

The rearrangement joins TRBV2 to TRBJ2-1; TRBD1 agrees at 9 bases. From germline, CDR1 is SNHLY and CDR2 FYNNEI. The CDR3 spans 14 residues. Trimming removed 6 bases from V and 10 bases from J; junction bases left unmatched: 10. For the CDR3, the DNA is TGTGCCAGCAGGAGGGGGGGGACAGGGATCGAGCAGTTCTTC. Amino acid sequence: CASRRGGTGIEQFF.

This clone was seen a few times. The chain couples TRBV5-6 to TRBJ1-5; D remains unclear. Germline V CDR1 and CDR2: SGHDT, YYEEEE. The CDR3 has 15 residues. V was shortened by 5 bases and J by 2 bases, with 14 bases between the two germline ends. The CDR3 region is CASSGSRVGNQPQHF. CDR3 nucleotide sequence: TGTGCCAGCAGTGGCTCTCGGGTAGGCAATCAGCCCCAGCATTTT. The full variable domain, completed using reference TRBV5-6 and TRBJ1-5, is DAGVTQSPTHLIKTRGQQVTLRCSPKSGHDTVSWYQQALGQGPQFIFQYYEEEERQRGNFPDRFSGHQFPNYSSELNVNALLLGDSALYLCASSGSRVGNQPQHFGDGTRLSIL.

Regarding this clone: Other DNA sequences in the same sample also yield this CDR3. The rearrangement links TRBV18 to TRBJ2-3; D may be TRBD1 (5 bases). The CDR3 sequence is 16 residues long. Between the trimmed V and J ends, which lost 3 bases and 0 bases, there was a span of 13 bases. Per the germline V gene, CDR1 is KGHSH and CDR2 is LQKENI. The CDR3: CASSPGPGSSTDTQYF. The CDR3 DNA is TGTGCCAGCTCACCGGGTCCAGGGTCAAGCACAGATACGCAGTATTTT.

CDR3: CASSPPGGGDQPQHF. For the CDR3, the DNA is TGTGCCAGCTCACCACCGGGGGGAGGCGATCAGCCCCAGCATTTT. This chain joins TRBV18 and TRBJ1-5; the D gene is possibly TRBD1 (5 bases). The CDR3 consists of 15 residues. Germline CDR1 and CDR2: KGHSH and LQKENI. Trimming shortened V by 0 bases and J by 5 bases, and 11 bases separated the two germline ends.

This chain joins TRBV5-1 and TRBJ2-6; TRBD2 might be the D (5 bases). The CDR3 sequence is 16 residues long. Germline V gene sequence: CDR1 SGHRS, CDR2 YFSETQ. The V gene lost 0 bases and the J gene lost 1 base, with 8 bases spanning the gap. CDR3 nucleotides: TGCGCCAGCAGCTTGGAAGGCGGGTCTGGGGCCAACGTCCTGACTTTC. Protein product: CASSLEGGSGANVLTF.

The rearrangement links TRBV6-6 to TRBJ2-7, with D uncertain. The CDR3 covers 15 residues. V lost 2 bases and J lost 5, with 16 bases in between. Germline V gene lookup returns CDR1 MNHNY and CDR2 SVGAGI (reference sequence). The CDR3 DNA follows: TGTGCCAGCAGTTACCTCCGAGACTTTAGCCACGAGCAGTACTTC. This gives the protein CASSYLRDFSHEQYF.

The rearrangement uses TRBV4-1 and TRBJ2-7, with TRBD1 matching 8 bases. J gave up 2 bases and V 0 bases, and 6 bases lay outside the gene matches. This CDR3 comprises 16 residues. Germline lookup yields CDR1 MGHRA and CDR2 YSYEKL. CDR3 nucleotides: TGCGCCAGCAGCCAAGATTGGGGACAGGAGACCTACGAGCAGTACTTC. Its translation: CASSQDWGQETYEQYF.

The chain has TRBV7-9 and TRBJ2-1; 13 bases line up with TRBD2. This CDR3 has 16 residues. The germline gives CDR1 SEHNR, CDR2 FQNEAQ (reference sequence). V dropped 1 base and J dropped 5; count of bases not matched to a gene: 2. CDR3 nucleotides: TGTGCCAGCAGCTTAGAAGGGACTAGCGGGAACAATGAGCAGTTCTTC. Residues: CASSLEGTSGNNEQFF. The full variable domain, with the rest looked up from reference TRBV7-9 and TRBJ2-1, is DTGVSQNPRHKITKRGQNVTFRCDPISEHNRLYWYRQTLGQGPEFLTYFQNEAQLEKSRLLSDRFSAERPKGSFSTLEIQRTEQGDSAMYLCASSLEGTSGNNEQFFGPGTRLTVL.

The gene calls are TRBV6-6 and TRBJ1-5; D possibly corresponds to TRBD1 (5 bases). Germline V gene data show CDR1 as MNHNY and CDR2 as SVGAGI (reference sequence). The CDR3 runs to 14 residues. The V end was cut by 2 bases, the J end by 4 bases, with 9 bases between. CDR3 coding DNA: TGTGCCAGCAGTTACGAGGCAGGGAATCAGCCCCAGCATTTT. Its translation: CASSYEAGNQPQHF.

This clone was observed once. The rearrangement uses TRBV4-1 and TRBJ2-4, with TRBD2 matching over 11 bases. The CDR3 length is 17 residues. The J segment lost 4 bases and the V segment lost 0 bases, leaving 5 bases of the junction unmatched. Germline V gives CDR1 MGHRA, CDR2 YSYEKL. CDR3 in amino acids: CASSQDRPSGGKNIQYF. The DNA of the CDR3 is TGCGCCAGCAGCCAAGATAGGCCTAGCGGGGGGAAAAACATTCAGTACTTC.

The V and J genes are TRBV4-3 and TRBJ2-2; 8 nucleotides line up with TRBD1. V lost 1 base, J lost 7 bases, and 2 bases stayed unmatched. CDR1 and CDR2 from the germline V gene are LGHNA and YSLEER. CDR3 size: 14 residues. The CDR3 loop is CASSQGQGFGELFF. CDR3 in DNA: TGCGCCAGCAGCCAAGGACAGGGGTTCGGGGAGCTGTTTTTT.

Here the CDR3 DNA reads TGTGCCAGCAGCTTTCGGCTAGCGGGAGTGAGTGGGGCCAACGTCCTGACTTTC. Translation: CASSFRLAGVSGANVLTF. The chain couples TRBV5-5 to TRBJ2-6; 10 nucleotides agree with TRBD2. There are 18 residues in the CDR3. Germline V gene lookup returns CDR1 SGHKS and CDR2 YYEKEE (reference sequence). After removal of 2 bases from V and 3 bases from J, the junction contained 8 bases not matched to a gene.

A single count supports this clone. The rearrangement uses TRBV18 and TRBJ2-7, with 11 bases fitting TRBD2. V dropped 4 bases and J dropped 4; count of bases not matched to a gene: 6. The CDR3 loop spans 15 amino acids. Germline lookup yields CDR1 KGHSH and CDR2 LQKENI. CDR3 in amino acids: CASSLAGGPRYEQYF. CDR3 nucleotides: TGTGCCAGCTCACTAGCGGGAGGGCCAAGGTACGAGCAGTACTTC.

The rearrangement joins TRBV18 to TRBJ2-1, with D unclear. Germline values: CDR1 KGHSH, CDR2 LQKENI. The CDR3 loop spans 17 amino acids. V was pared by 2 bases and J by 7 bases, with 21 bases between. DNA of the CDR3: TGTGCCAGCTCACCATGGGGTAACCAGCACGGTGGTAATGAGCAGTTCTTC. It yields the protein CASSPWGNQHGGNEQFF. Variable domain in full (rest from reference TRBV18 and TRBJ2-1): NAGVMQNPRHLVRRRGQEARLRCSPMKGHSHVYWYRQLPEEGLKFMVYLQKENIIDESGMPKERFSAEFPKEGPSILRIQQVVRGDSAAYFCASSPWGNQHGGNEQFFGPGTRLTVL.

This clone was seen just once. The chain joins TRBV11-2 to TRBJ1-4; D gene unclear. CDR3 length: 13 amino acids. V lost 5 bases and J lost 7, with 11 bases in between. The germline gives CDR1 SGHAT, CDR2 FQNNGV. The CDR3 sequence: CASSPRPFEKLFF. The CDR3 DNA reads as TGTGCCAGCAGCCCAAGACCCTTTGAAAAACTGTTTTTT.

The chain joins TRBV7-8 to TRBJ2-2; D gene ambiguous. V was cut by 1 base and J by 4 bases, with 4 bases left in between. The length of the CDR3 is 13 residues. Germline values: CDR1 SGHVS, CDR2 FQNEAQ. The CDR3 region is CASSLGRTGELFF. The CDR3 DNA reads as TGTGCCAGCAGCTTAGGGCGCACCGGGGAGCTGTTTTTT.

This rearrangement joins TRBV2 to TRBJ2-5; D gene uncertain. CDR3 length equals 16 residues. Germline CDR1 reads SNHLY; CDR2 reads FYNNEI. V was cut by 8 bases and J by 3 bases, with 22 bases left in between. For the CDR3, the DNA is TGTGCCAGCCTCCCACCCCGCCGCGGCGGAGAAGAGACCCAGTACTTC. Amino acids: CASLPPRRGGEETQYF.

The V call is TRBV5-1, the J call TRBJ2-7; 7 bases match TRBD2. V dropped 0 bases and J dropped 3; count of bases not matched to a gene: 6. This CDR3 is built from 15 residues. Germline lookup yields CDR1 SGHRS and CDR2 YFSETQ. The DNA of the CDR3 is TGCGCCAGCAGCTTGGCCGTGGCGGGAGTCTACGAGCAGTACTTC. It encodes CASSLAVAGVYEQYF.